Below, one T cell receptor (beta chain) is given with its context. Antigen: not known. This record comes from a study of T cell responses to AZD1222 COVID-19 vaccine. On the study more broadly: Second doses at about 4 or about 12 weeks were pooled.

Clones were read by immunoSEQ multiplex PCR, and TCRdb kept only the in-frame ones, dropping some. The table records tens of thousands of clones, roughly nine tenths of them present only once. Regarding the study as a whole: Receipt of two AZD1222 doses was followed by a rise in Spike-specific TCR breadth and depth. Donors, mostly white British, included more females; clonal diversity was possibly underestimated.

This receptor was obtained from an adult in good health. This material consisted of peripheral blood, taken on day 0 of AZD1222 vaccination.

The CDR3: CASSLLANTDTQYF. In nucleotides, the CDR3 is TGTGCCAGCAGCTTATTAGCGAACACAGATACGCAGTATTTT. The genes are TRBV7-8 and TRBJ2-3; D is perhaps TRBD2 (5 bases). Germline V CDR1 and CDR2: SGHVS, FQNEAQ. V was clipped by 2 bases and J by 2 bases, with 8 bases between them. The length of the CDR3 is 14 residues.